These T cell receptor beta chains were read from a single sample in a study of blood T cell repertoires in COVID-19. The table came from immunoSEQ multiplex PCR; TCRdb's copy has only in-frame clones and leaves some out. This repertoire shows 150,000 to 200,000 clones, approximately 88% found once; its top ten account for 6.5% to 8.5%. Sequencing was carried out using peripheral blood. These receptors were obtained from a woman in her forties with COVID-19, enrolled during active disease. The CDR3 runs from the conserved cysteine through the conserved F or W. D genes are given only for firm matches. The size entry is marked missing in some rows and otherwise reads once, few, many or a size class.

d_call: TRBD2
v_call: TRBV6-4
clone_size: few
j_call: TRBJ2-3
cdr3_aa: CASSDSEAGGNTQYF
cdr3_nt: TGTGCCAGCAGTGACTCAGAAGCGGGGGGGAATACGCAGTATTTT

d_call: TRBD2
v_call: TRBV19
clone_size: NA
j_call: TRBJ2-5
cdr3_aa: CASTPAGSGRALETQYF
cdr3_nt: TGTGCCAGTACCCCGGCGGGAAGCGGGAGGGCCCTGGAGACCCAGTACTTC

d_call: TRBD1
v_call: TRBV5-1
clone_size: NA
j_call: TRBJ1-1
cdr3_aa: CASSLTGEAFF
cdr3_nt: TGCGCCAGCAGCTTGACAGGGGAGGCTTTCTTT

d_call: TRBD2
v_call: TRBV3-1/TRBV3-2
clone_size: once
j_call: TRBJ2-1
cdr3_aa: CASSLKKLRTSYHNEQFF
cdr3_nt: TGTGCCAGCAGCCTAAAAAAGTTGAGGACTAGCTACCACAATGAGCAGTTCTTC

d_call: TRBD1
v_call: TRBV11-2
clone_size: NA
j_call: TRBJ2-3
cdr3_aa: CASRTSVQGEQYF
cdr3_nt: TGTGCCAGCAGAACCAGTGTGCAGGGGGAGCAGTATTTT

d_call: TRBD1
v_call: TRBV6-6
clone_size: once
j_call: TRBJ2-7
cdr3_aa: CASSPSLNRDRGTYEQYF
cdr3_nt: TGTGCCAGCAGTCCCTCGCTTAACCGGGACAGGGGAACCTACGAGCAGTACTTC

d_call: TRBD2
v_call: TRBV6-1
clone_size: NA
j_call: TRBJ2-3
cdr3_aa: CASSELAGARTDTQYF
cdr3_nt: TGTGCCAGCAGTGAACTGGCGGGAGCACGCACAGATACGCAGTATTTT

d_call: NA
v_call: TRBV7-9
clone_size: NA
j_call: TRBJ1-2
cdr3_aa: CASEGRNDGYTF
cdr3_nt: TGTGCCAGCGAGGGGAGGAATGATGGCTACACCTTC

d_call: TRBD1
v_call: TRBV4-1
clone_size: NA
j_call: TRBJ1-6
cdr3_aa: CASSHPPTGKNSPLHF
cdr3_nt: TGCGCCAGCAGCCACCCGCCGACAGGGAAGAATTCACCCCTCCACTTT

d_call: TRBD2
v_call: TRBV9
clone_size: NA
j_call: TRBJ2-2
cdr3_aa: CASSVAPGGPGELFF
cdr3_nt: TGTGCCAGCAGCGTAGCCCCGGGGGGGCCCGGGGAGCTGTTTTTT

d_call: NA
v_call: TRBV5-1
clone_size: NA
j_call: TRBJ1-1
cdr3_aa: CASSFHPTEAFF
cdr3_nt: TGCGCCAGCAGCTTTCATCCCACTGAAGCTTTCTTT

d_call: TRBD2
v_call: TRBV3-1/TRBV3-2
clone_size: NA
j_call: TRBJ2-3
cdr3_aa: CASTRTSGGAYTQYF
cdr3_nt: TGTGCCAGCACCAGGACTAGCGGGGGGGCCTATACGCAGTATTTT

d_call: TRBD2
v_call: TRBV6-1
clone_size: NA
j_call: TRBJ2-1
cdr3_aa: CASSEENGGANEQFF
cdr3_nt: TGTGCCAGCAGTGAAGAAAACGGGGGGGCCAATGAGCAGTTCTTC

d_call: NA
v_call: TRBV20-1
clone_size: once
j_call: TRBJ1-4
cdr3_aa: CSVVDTGVFF
cdr3_nt: TGCAGTGTGGTCGACACGGGGGTGTTTTTT